The clone carrying this T cell receptor (beta chain) was counted a few times. What it binds is unknown. CDR1 and CDR2 (germline): SGHDT, YYEEEE. The CDR3 length is 14 residues. With 6 bases removed from V and 2 bases from J, the gap between germline ends came to 15 bases. These data originate in a study of neurological immune-mediated disorders. Study as a whole: A relapsing-remitting course was seen in about 90% of the roughly 35 multiple sclerosis patients and a secondary progressive course in 3.

Points from the study as a whole: According to phylogenetic grouping, one related-CDR3 cluster, a possible signature, contained the repertoires of 18 of 34 multiple sclerosis patients.

The unsorted libraries were produced from 2 million PBMCs held at -80 C. From 15-18 subjects, every sequencing run obtained over 200 million TCR-beta sequences. MiXCR, applied by TCRdb to the 5' RACE reads, yields one record per CDR3 protein. There are about 52,000 distinct CDR3 sequences in the sample; around 3.6% occur only once, and approximately 1.6% lies in the top ten. The sample was PBMCs. The receptor's source is a man aged 30 to 39 with multiple sclerosis. The chain employs TRBV5-6 and TRBJ2-7; D is perhaps TRBD1 (6 bases). CDR3 amino acids: CASIKGVSTYEQYF. CDR3 in DNA: TGTGCCAGCATCAAGGGGGTCTCGACCTACGAGCAGTACTTC.